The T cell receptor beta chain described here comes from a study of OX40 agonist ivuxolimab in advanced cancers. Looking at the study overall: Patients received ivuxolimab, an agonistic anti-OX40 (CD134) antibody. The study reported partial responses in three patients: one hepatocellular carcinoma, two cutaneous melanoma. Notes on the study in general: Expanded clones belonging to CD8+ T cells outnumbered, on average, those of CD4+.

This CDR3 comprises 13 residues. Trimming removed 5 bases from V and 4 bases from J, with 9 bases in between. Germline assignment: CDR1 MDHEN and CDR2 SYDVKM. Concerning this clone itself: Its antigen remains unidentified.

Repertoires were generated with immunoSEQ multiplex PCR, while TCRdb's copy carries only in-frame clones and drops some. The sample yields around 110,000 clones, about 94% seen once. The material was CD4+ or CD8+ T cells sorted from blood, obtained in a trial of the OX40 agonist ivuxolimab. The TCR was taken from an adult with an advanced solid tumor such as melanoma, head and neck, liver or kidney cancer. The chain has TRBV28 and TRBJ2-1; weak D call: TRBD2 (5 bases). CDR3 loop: CASSPRGYNEQFF. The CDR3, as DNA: TGTGCCAGCAGTCCCCGAGGGTACAATGAGCAGTTCTTC.